A selection of T cell receptor beta chains follows, all from one sample in a study of post-analysis software for immune sequencing data. Using its own MiXCR run on the PCR reads, TCRdb lists one record per CDR3 protein. This table holds about 760,000 distinct CDR3 sequences, just under 30% found once. The sequencing sample was made of blood. Source of these receptors: a girl aged 10 to 17 with multiple sclerosis. The CDR3 runs from the conserved cysteine through the conserved F or W. Each record gives: J gene, V gene, CDR3 protein.

J gene: TRBJ1-2; V gene: TRBV7-9; CDR3 protein: CASSRDPRGGYTF
J gene: TRBJ2-7; V gene: TRBV10-2; CDR3 protein: CASRERLSSYEQYF
J gene: TRBJ2-1; V gene: TRBV20-1; CDR3 protein: CSARDYQRGGYNEQFF
J gene: TRBJ2-1; V gene: TRBV7-9; CDR3 protein: CASSSPIGQGYEQFF
J gene: TRBJ2-5; V gene: TRBV20-1; CDR3 protein: CSARAGEETQYF
J gene: TRBJ2-7; V gene: TRBV9; CDR3 protein: CASSVDQTVYEQYF
J gene: TRBJ1-1; V gene: TRBV7-2; CDR3 protein: CASRRDSQGTEAFF
J gene: TRBJ2-3; V gene: TRBV7-9; CDR3 protein: CASSLELRTDTQYF
J gene: TRBJ2-1; V gene: TRBV20-1; CDR3 protein: CSAKRWEGSYNEQFF
J gene: TRBJ2-7; V gene: TRBV5-1; CDR3 protein: CASSLEGGTSGKRGRIDEQYF
J gene: TRBJ2-7; V gene: TRBV6-5; CDR3 protein: CASSRDSPDQYEQYF
J gene: TRBJ1-5; V gene: TRBV7-9; CDR3 protein: CASSETGADQPQHF
J gene: TRBJ2-7; V gene: TRBV20-1; CDR3 protein: CSASIGAYEQYF
J gene: TRBJ2-3; V gene: TRBV29-1; CDR3 protein: CSVPGGNLIGGTQYF
J gene: TRBJ1-6; V gene: TRBV20-1; CDR3 protein: CSAREEGWGSYNSPLHF